One sample yielded the 26 T cell receptor beta chains listed below, sequenced in a study of molecular identifiers for immune sequencing clone quantification. TCRdb reprocessed the PCR reads with MiXCR, giving one entry per CDR3 protein. Of under 600,000 distinct CDR3 sequences in the sample, under 30% were seen once. What was sequenced was naive CD8+ T cells from blood, with Jurkat cell RNA spiked in. Subset noted: FACS-sorted CD8+CD4-CCR7+CD45RA+ naive T cells. The receptors come from a human donor in good health. Some libraries in this study had Jurkat cell RNA spiked in.

Ten or more counts support this clonotype. CDR3 bases: TGTGCCAGCAGCTTAGCAGGGGGTGGATTAACTGAAGCTTTCTTT. Amino acids: CASSLAGGGLTEAFF. The rearrangement joins TRBV7-9 to TRBJ1-1, with D possibly matching TRBD1 (6 bases). There are 15 residues in the CDR3. V lost 0 bases and J lost 5, with 13 bases in between. Germline lookup yields CDR1 SEHNR and CDR2 FQNEAQ (reference sequence).

This clonotype turned up a few times. The rearrangement joins TRBV20-1 to TRBJ2-2; D unclear. The CDR3 covers 13 residues. Germline V CDR1 and CDR2: DFQATT, SNEGSKA (reference sequence). The V end was cut by 5 bases, the J end by 5 bases, with 12 bases between. CDR3 DNA sequence: TGCAGTGCTTCTAATTTCAGGACCGGGGAGCTGTTTTTT. It specifies CSASNFRTGELFF.

This clonotype came up many times. The chain combines TRBV25-1 with TRBJ1-5, with D maybe TRBD1 (5 bases). Germline V gene data show CDR1 as MGHDK and CDR2 as SYGVNS. CDR3 length: 16 amino acids. V was shortened by 1 base and J by 4 bases, with 14 bases between the two germline ends. The CDR3 region is CASSECGSSGNQPQHF. The DNA for the CDR3 is TGTGCCAGCAGTGAATGTGGCAGTTCAGGGAATCAGCCCCAGCATTTT.

This clonotype was counted ten times or more. The chain uses TRBV29-1 and TRBJ1-1, with no clear D. The germline V and J ends were trimmed by 4 bases and 2 bases, with 14 bases remaining between them. This CDR3 region has 14 residues. The germline V gene has CDR1 SQVTM and CDR2 ANQGSEA. In DNA, the CDR3 is TGCAGCGTTGCGGACCCGCGGTCAAACACTGAAGCTTTCTTT. It codes for CSVADPRSNTEAFF. Looking up the rest from reference TRBV29-1 and TRBJ1-1 gives the full variable domain: SAVISQKPSRDICQRGTSLTIQCQVDSQVTMMFWYRQQPGQSLTLIATANQGSEATYESGFVIDKFPISRPNLTFSTLTVSNMSPEDSSIYLCSVADPRSNTEAFFGQGTRLTVV.

This clonotype was detected a few times. The J gene is TRBJ2-5, the V gene TRBV27, with 7 bases matching TRBD1. The germline V gene encodes CDR1 MNHEY and CDR2 SMNVEV (reference sequence). CDR3 size: 15 residues. V lost 2 bases, J lost 5 bases, and 8 bases stayed unmatched. CDR3 amino acids: CASSLEAGGSETQYF. As DNA, the CDR3 is TGTGCCAGCAGTTTAGAGGCAGGGGGTTCGGAGACCCAGTACTTC.

This chain connects TRBV12-3 or TRBV12-4 to TRBJ1-2; D is unresolved. Trimming removed 3 bases from V and 8 bases from J, with 7 bases in between. CDR3 size: 11 residues. CDR3 in DNA: TGTGCCAGCAGTTTCAGTTTGGGCTACACCTTC. This codes for CASSFSLGYTF.

This clonotype occurred a few times. The gene calls are TRBV12-3 or TRBV12-4 and TRBJ2-5, with TRBD2 identical over 13 bases. The CDR3 runs to 16 residues. Unmatched junction bases numbered 6, after V lost 5 bases and J lost 3 bases. The CDR3 DNA is TGTGCCAGCAGTCCAACCGGGACTAGCGGGAAAGAGACCCAGTACTTC. This codes for CASSPTGTSGKETQYF.

The chain joins TRBV20-1 to TRBJ2-5, with TRBD1 as a possible D gene (6 bases). V lost 3 bases, J lost 8 bases, and 16 bases lay in between. Germline assignment: CDR1 DFQATT and CDR2 SNEGSKA (reference sequence). The CDR3 length is 13 residues. The DNA of the CDR3 is TGCAGTGCTAGCCCGGACAGACCTGATACCCAGTACTTC. It is translated as CSASPDRPDTQYF.

The genes are TRBV7-9 and TRBJ2-1; 9 bases align to TRBD2. CDR1 is SEHNR, CDR2 FQNEAQ, per germline (reference sequence). The ends lost 1 base at V and 7 bases at J; junction bases unmatched: 8. The CDR3 runs 16 residues. CDR3 nucleotides: TGTGCCAGCAGCTTAGAATCAGGACTAGCGAGAAATGAGCAGTTCTTC. Translating it yields CASSLESGLARNEQFF.

The V call is TRBV11-2, the J call TRBJ1-6; the match to TRBD1 covers 10 bases. Germline-derived CDR1 and CDR2 are SGHAT and FQNNGV. This CDR3 spans 16 amino acids. V gave up 1 base and J gave up 8 bases; unmatched junction bases: 5. CDR3: CASSLGRQGADSPLHF. Here the CDR3 DNA reads TGTGCCAGCAGCTTAGGACGACAGGGGGCAGATTCACCCCTCCACTTT.

The chain has TRBV18 and TRBJ2-1; 12 bases match TRBD2. The CDR3 is made up of 17 amino acids. Germline lookup yields CDR1 KGHSH and CDR2 LQKENI. J lost 9 bases, V lost 4 bases, and 13 bases had no gene match. This chain's CDR3 is CASSLGTLAGGPSEQFF. The CDR3 DNA follows: TGTGCCAGCTCACTGGGAACCCTAGCGGGAGGGCCCAGTGAGCAGTTCTTC.

The V gene is TRBV6-5, the J gene TRBJ2-7; 8 nucleotides match TRBD2. Trimming cost V 0 bases and J 2 bases; bases outside gene matches: 6. Looked up from germline, CDR1 is MNHEY and CDR2 is SVGAGI. The length of the CDR3 is 16 residues. CDR3 in DNA: TGTGCCAGCAGTTACTCAGGCGGGGGGAGTCCCTACGAGCAGTACTTC. Amino acid sequence: CASSYSGGGSPYEQYF.

The table lists this clonotype with many counts. The V and J genes are TRBV6-6 and TRBJ2-3; D call uncertain. V was cut by 8 bases and J by 2 bases, with 11 bases left in between. This CDR3 is 13 amino acids long. Germline loops: CDR1 MNHNY, CDR2 SVGAGI (reference sequence). The CDR3 loop is CASLHDVTDTQYF. In DNA, the CDR3 is TGTGCCAGCTTACACGATGTCACAGATACGCAGTATTTT.

Regarding this clonotype: This may come from a read error, since a much larger clone is one base off. This chain uses TRBV13 with TRBJ2-3, with 10 bases fitting TRBD2. Germline lookup yields CDR1 PRHDT and CDR2 FYEKMQ (reference sequence). The CDR3 runs to 16 residues. This chain's CDR3 is CAGSPEEAGGHDTQYF. CDR3 DNA sequence: TGTGCCGGCAGCCCGGAAGAAGCGGGGGGGCATGATACGCAGTATTTT.

The chain employs TRBV4-1 and TRBJ2-7; TRBD2 might be the D (5 bases). Germline V CDR1 and CDR2: MGHRA, YSYEKL. There are 16 residues in the CDR3. The V gene lost 0 bases and the J gene lost 3 bases, with 15 bases spanning the gap. This chain's CDR3 is CASSQESAEVVYEQYF. The CDR3 DNA reads TGCGCCAGCAGCCAAGAATCAGCGGAGGTCGTCTACGAGCAGTACTTC.

A word on this clonotype: This may be a read error: a much more frequent sequence differs by one nucleotide. The rearrangement links TRBV7-2 to TRBJ2-5; D call uncertain. This CDR3 spans 13 amino acids. Germline V gene lookup returns CDR1 SGHTA and CDR2 FQGNSA. CDR3 in amino acids: CVSSSLYEETQYF. The CDR3 DNA reads TGTGTCAGCAGCTCGCTCTACGAAGAGACCCAGTACTTC.

This CDR3 reads CSASGGLAGEDTQYF. As DNA, the CDR3 is TGCAGTGCTAGCGGGGGACTAGCGGGAGAGGATACGCAGTATTTT. This chain joins TRBV20-1 and TRBJ2-3, with 14 bases aligning to TRBD2. This CDR3 contains 15 residues. The J segment lost 6 bases and the V segment lost 3 bases, leaving 5 bases of the junction unmatched. Germline CDR1 reads DFQATT; CDR2 reads SNEGSKA (reference sequence).

The chain has TRBV6-5 and TRBJ2-7; D remains ambiguous. The germline V gene has CDR1 MNHEY and CDR2 SVGAGI. Trimming pared 6 bases from V and 0 bases from J, leaving 6 bases between. CDR3 length: 12 amino acids. The CDR3, as DNA: TGTGCCAGCAGCGAAAACTCCTACGAGCAGTACTTC. It yields the protein CASSENSYEQYF.

This clonotype was counted many times. The chain uses TRBV6-6 and TRBJ2-7, with TRBD1 matching 9 bases. The CDR3 length is 14 residues. The V and J ends lost 2 bases and 3 bases, in that order; junction bases with no gene match: 2. Germline V gives CDR1 MNHNY, CDR2 SVGAGI (reference sequence). The CDR3 sequence is CASSYRDRDYEQYF. The CDR3 DNA sequence: TGTGCCAGCAGTTACCGGGACAGGGACTACGAGCAGTACTTC.

This clonotype was found a few times. The chain carries TRBV9 and TRBJ2-3; 11 positions match TRBD2. V gave up 4 bases and J gave up 0 bases; unmatched junction bases: 7. CDR1 is SGDLS and CDR2 is YYNGEE in the germline V gene. The CDR3 is made up of 17 amino acids. CDR3 region: CASSPGGTSGSTDTQYF. The CDR3 DNA follows: TGTGCCAGCAGCCCGGGTGGGACTAGCGGTAGCACAGATACGCAGTATTTT.

This clonotype turned up a few times. The chain uses TRBV27 and TRBJ1-2; tentative D call: TRBD1 (6 bases). This CDR3 spans 12 amino acids. Per germline, CDR1 MNHEY and CDR2 SMNVEV (reference sequence). V was shortened by 6 bases and J by 8 bases, with 13 bases between the two germline ends. Written as DNA, the CDR3 is TGTGCCAGCAGAGGGGGGGGGGACGGCTACACCTTC. Translation gives CASRGGGDGYTF.

The rearrangement uses TRBV4-1 and TRBJ2-5; 14 bases match TRBD2. V lost 1 base, J lost 0 bases, and 1 base stayed unmatched. CDR1 is MGHRA, CDR2 YSYEKL, per germline. The CDR3 extends over 17 amino acids. The CDR3: CASSQGTSGGYQETQYF. CDR3 DNA sequence: TGCGCCAGCAGCCAAGGGACTAGCGGGGGGTACCAAGAGACCCAGTACTTC.

The chain is built from TRBV6-2 or TRBV6-3 and TRBJ1-6, with a possible D match to TRBD1 (5 bases). Germline values: CDR1 MNHEY, CDR2 SVGEGT. The V end was cut by 4 bases, the J end by 8 bases, with 9 bases between. The CDR3 has 13 amino acids. The CDR3 protein is CASSSGGYSPLHF. For the CDR3, the DNA is TGTGCCAGCAGTTCCGGGGGGTATTCACCCCTCCACTTT.

This clonotype has just a few counts. The chain is built from TRBV7-7 and TRBJ2-3, with 7 bases that match TRBD1. Trimming took 3 bases from V and 0 from J; bases not matched to a gene: 3. Per the germline V gene, CDR1 is SSHAT and CDR2 is FNYEAQ (reference sequence). The CDR3 runs 15 residues. The CDR3 nucleotides read TGTGCCAGCAGCTTCGGGACAGATAGCACAGATACGCAGTATTTT. This sequence encodes CASSFGTDSTDTQYF.

The sample holds many counts of this clonotype. This chain connects TRBV6-1 to TRBJ2-7, with D perhaps matching TRBD1 or TRBD2 (5 bases each). V lost 2 bases to trimming and J lost 7 bases, with 15 bases between them. CDR1 is MNHNS and CDR2 is SASEGT in the germline V gene. The CDR3 loop spans 14 amino acids. The CDR3 nucleotides read TGTGCCAGCAGTGAACGGGGCCTCCCCCCGGAGCAGTACTTC. This sequence encodes CASSERGLPPEQYF.

This clonotype was recorded a few times. The genes are TRBV24-1 and TRBJ2-1; 8 nucleotides line up with TRBD2. In germline, CDR1 is KGHDR, CDR2 SFDVKD. J gave up 6 bases and V 8 bases, and 5 bases lay outside the gene matches. The CDR3 extends over 13 amino acids. CDR3 DNA sequence: TGTGCCACCATTTCCGGGACTAGCAATGAGCAGTTCTTC. Translating gives CATISGTSNEQFF.